The clone carrying this TCR beta chain showed up many times. Antigen: not known. With iRepertoire HTBI primers and Arm-PCR of CDR3 regions, TCR beta libraries were built. TCRdb redid the calling of the multiplex PCR reads with MiXCR, one entry per CDR3 protein. Of fewer than 400,000 distinct CDR3 sequences listed, around 21% were seen once; the top ten hold 20% to 25%. V was shortened by 7 bases and J by 1 base, with 10 bases between the two germline ends. The germline gives CDR1 DFQATT, CDR2 SNEGSKA (reference sequence). The CDR3 runs 12 residues. The sample is drawn from a study of regulatory T cells in long-lasting Graves disease. Study conclusions and caveats: Persistent disease was associated with favored TRBV28 usage and with favored use of TRBJ1-2 and TRBJ2-5.

Time point of the sample: persistent/refractory GD, antithyroid drugs over 5 years with positive TRAb. RNA from PBMCs was the source of the TCR library. This clonotype originated in a female donor with Graves disease. Sequences were derived from peripheral blood mononuclear cells (PBMCs), sampled when the disease was refractory, from a patient treated with antithyroid drugs. The chain is built from TRBV20-1 and TRBJ1-1, with D perhaps matching TRBD1 (6 bases). Here the CDR3 reads CSVATGNTEAFF. CDR3 nucleotide sequence: TGCAGTGTTGCGACAGGGAACACTGAAGCTTTCTTT.